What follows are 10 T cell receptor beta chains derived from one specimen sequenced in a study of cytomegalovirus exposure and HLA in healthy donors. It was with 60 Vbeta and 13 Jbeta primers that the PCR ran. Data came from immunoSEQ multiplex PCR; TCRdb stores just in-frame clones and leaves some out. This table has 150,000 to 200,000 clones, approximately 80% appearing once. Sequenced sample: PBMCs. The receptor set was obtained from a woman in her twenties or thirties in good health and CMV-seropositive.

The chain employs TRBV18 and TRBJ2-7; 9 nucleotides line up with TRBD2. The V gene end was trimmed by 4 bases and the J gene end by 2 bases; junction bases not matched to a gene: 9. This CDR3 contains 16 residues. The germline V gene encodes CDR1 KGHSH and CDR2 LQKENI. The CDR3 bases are TGTGCCAGCTCACTAACCGGGACTAGCTTAGCCTACGAGCAGTACTTC. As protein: CASSLTGTSLAYEQYF.

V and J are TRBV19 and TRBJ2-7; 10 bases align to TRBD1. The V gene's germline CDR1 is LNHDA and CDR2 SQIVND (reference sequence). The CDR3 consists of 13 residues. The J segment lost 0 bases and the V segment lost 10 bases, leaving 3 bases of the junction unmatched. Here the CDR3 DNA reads TGTGCCACCAGGACAGGGGGCTCCTACGAGCAGTACTTC. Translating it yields CATRTGGSYEQYF.

The CDR3 spells CASSLQASYEQYF. In DNA, the CDR3 is TGTGCCAGCAGCCTACAGGCTTCCTACGAGCAGTACTTC. The rearrangement links TRBV7-9 to TRBJ2-7, with D maybe TRBD1 (5 bases). The V gene lost 5 bases and the J gene lost 1 base, with 9 bases spanning the gap. The CDR3 is made up of 13 amino acids. Germline V gene sequence: CDR1 SEHNR, CDR2 FQNEAQ (reference sequence).

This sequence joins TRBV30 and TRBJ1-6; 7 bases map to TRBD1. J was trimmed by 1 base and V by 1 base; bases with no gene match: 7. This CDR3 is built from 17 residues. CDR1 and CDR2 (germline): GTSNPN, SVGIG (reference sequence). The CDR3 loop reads CAWSGFRGRSYNSPLHF. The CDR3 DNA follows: TGTGCCTGGAGTGGATTCAGGGGGAGGTCCTATAATTCACCCCTCCACTTT.

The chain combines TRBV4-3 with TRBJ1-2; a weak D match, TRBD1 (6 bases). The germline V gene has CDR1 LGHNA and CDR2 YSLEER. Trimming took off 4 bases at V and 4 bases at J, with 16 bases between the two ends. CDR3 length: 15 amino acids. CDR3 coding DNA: TGCGCCAGCAGCCGAGCCATACAGGGATCCTATGGCTACACCTTC. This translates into CASSRAIQGSYGYTF.

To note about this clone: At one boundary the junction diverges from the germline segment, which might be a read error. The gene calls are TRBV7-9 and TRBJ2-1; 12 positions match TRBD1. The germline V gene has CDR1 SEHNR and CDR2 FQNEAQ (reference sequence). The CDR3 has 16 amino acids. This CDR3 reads CSSSLAGQGARNEQFF. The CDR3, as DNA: TGTTCCAGCAGCTTAGCGGGACAGGGGGCGCGGAATGAGCAGTTCTTC.

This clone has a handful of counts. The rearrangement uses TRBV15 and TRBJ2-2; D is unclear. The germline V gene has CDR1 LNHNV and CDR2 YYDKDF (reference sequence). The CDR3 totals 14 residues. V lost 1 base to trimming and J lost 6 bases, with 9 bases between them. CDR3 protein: CATSRVRSAGELFF. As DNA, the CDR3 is TGTGCCACCAGCAGAGTCCGAAGCGCCGGGGAGCTGTTTTTT.

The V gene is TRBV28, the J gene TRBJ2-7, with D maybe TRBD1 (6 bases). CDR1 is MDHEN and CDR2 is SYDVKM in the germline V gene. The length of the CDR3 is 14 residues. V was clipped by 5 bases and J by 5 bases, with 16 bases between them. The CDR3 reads CASSLYSRGHEQYF. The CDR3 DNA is TGTGCCAGCAGTCTATATTCCAGGGGCCACGAGCAGTACTTC.

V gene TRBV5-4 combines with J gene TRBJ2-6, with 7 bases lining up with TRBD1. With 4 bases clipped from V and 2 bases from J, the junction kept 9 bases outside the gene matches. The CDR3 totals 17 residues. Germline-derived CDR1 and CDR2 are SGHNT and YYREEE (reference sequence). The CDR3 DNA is TGTGCCAGCAGCGCGAAAACAGGGGAAACTGGGGCCAACGTCCTGACTTTC. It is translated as CASSAKTGETGANVLTF.

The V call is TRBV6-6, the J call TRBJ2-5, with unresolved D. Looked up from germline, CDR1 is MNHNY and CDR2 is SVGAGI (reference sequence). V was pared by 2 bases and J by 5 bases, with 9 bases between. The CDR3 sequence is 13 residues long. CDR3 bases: TGTGCCAGCAGTTACCGGTTTGAGGAGACCCAGTACTTC. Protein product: CASSYRFEETQYF.